This T cell receptor (beta chain) was found in a study of cytomegalovirus exposure and HLA in healthy donors. Regarding the study as a whole: A missense DCLRE1C variant was associated with V- and J-gene trimming of TCR beta chains in a later analysis, and an independent cohort replicated the association.

For this clone: The antigen is unknown. One junction end does not reproduce the germline sequence, and a read error may be involved.

Germline assignment: CDR1 SEHNR and CDR2 FQNEAQ (reference sequence). This CDR3 comprises 11 residues. The primer mix had 60 Vbeta and 13 Jbeta primers. Methods used by the authors: A follow-up analysis tallied approximately 85 million unique TCR beta chains, roughly 11 million shared. The protocol was immunoSEQ multiplex PCR, while the TCRdb copy is restricted to in-frame clones and leaves out a portion. That table gives V, J and clone size, and the DNA gave D and trimming. The sample yields 100,000 to 120,000 clones, 60% to 85% seen once. The receptor comes from a woman aged 55-70 years in good health and CMV-seropositive. The chain recombines TRBV7-9 with TRBJ1-1, with D perhaps TRBD1 (5 bases). The sequencing sample was made of PBMCs. This CDR3 reads CSSSLGQTAFF. The CDR3 DNA reads TGTTCCAGCAGCCTAGGACAAACGGCTTTCTTT.